These T cell receptor beta chains were read from a single sample in a study of human T cells and chemical hapten exposure. MiXCR, run by TCRdb on the RACE reads, gives a single entry per CDR3 protein. Of some 360,000 distinct CDR3 sequences detected, 4.5% to 5.5% appear once; the ten largest clones hold 2.6%. Here the sequenced sample was whole blood, taken in connection with sensitization to the hapten diphenylcyclopropenone (DPC). These receptors came from a woman between 45 and 65 years old with alopecia areata. Some clones in this sample may be carry-over from other donors' samples. Both conserved end residues are part of each CDR3. Fields, in order: V gene, D gene, J gene, clone size, CDR3 DNA, CDR3 protein. The D gene is left open where the match is weak. The listing skips clone size in some rows; elsewhere it reads once, few, many or a size class.

V: TRBV29-1; D: .; J: TRBJ2-1; size: .; DNA: TGCAGCGTTGAAGAGGCCAACGCCTCAGGGCAGTTCTTC; CDR3: CSVEEANASGQFF
V: TRBV12-5; D: .; J: TRBJ1-1; size: many; DNA: TGTGCTAGTGGTTTTGTGACGGATGGAAGGACTGAAGCTTTCTTT; CDR3: CASGFVTDGRTEAFF
V: TRBV6-2/TRBV6-3; D: .; J: TRBJ1-1; size: .; DNA: TGTGCCAGCGTGGGGGTAATGGACACTGAAGCTTTCTTT; CDR3: CASVGVMDTEAFF
V: TRBV7-2; D: .; J: TRBJ2-3; size: few; DNA: TGTGCCAGCAGCTTCTCCGATGCCCGCACAGATACGCAGTATTTT; CDR3: CASSFSDARTDTQYF
V: TRBV7-2; D: .; J: TRBJ2-7; size: few; DNA: TGTGCCAGCACCGCCCGGGACTTTACCTACGAGCAGTACTTC; CDR3: CASTARDFTYEQYF
V: TRBV29-1; D: TRBD2; J: TRBJ2-1; size: many; DNA: TGCAGCGTTGTCGGACTAGCAGATTACAATGAGCAGTTCTTC; CDR3: CSVVGLADYNEQFF
V: TRBV12-3/TRBV12-4; D: .; J: TRBJ2-1; size: .; DNA: TGTGCCAGCAGTCGTCGGTTCAGAGCCCCTGAGAATGAGCAGTTCTTC; CDR3: CASSRRFRAPENEQFF
V: TRBV27; D: TRBD1; J: TRBJ2-5; size: many; DNA: TGTGCCAGCAGCCACGGACAGGCCCAAGAGACCCAGTACTTC; CDR3: CASSHGQAQETQYF
V: TRBV6-6; D: .; J: TRBJ1-5; size: few; DNA: TGTGCCAGCAGTTACGATGGCAGGGATAATCAGCCCCAGCATTTT; CDR3: CASSYDGRDNQPQHF
V: TRBV6-2/TRBV6-3; D: .; J: TRBJ2-1; size: .; DNA: TGTGCCAGCAGTTACGGGCTCGGGAGAGGGCCAATCCACAGCTCCTACAATGAGCAGTTCTTC; CDR3: CASSYGLGRGPIHSSYNEQFF
V: TRBV7-9; D: .; J: TRBJ1-4; size: few; DNA: TGTGCCGGCGAGAATGAAAAACTGTTTTTT; CDR3: CAGENEKLFF
V: TRBV28; D: .; J: TRBJ2-7; size: many; DNA: TGTGCCAGCAGTTCCGGCCGGCGGGATAGTTATTACGAGCAGTACTTC; CDR3: CASSSGRRDSYYEQYF
V: TRBV9; D: TRBD1; J: TRBJ1-2; size: many; DNA: TGTGCCAGCAGCGCCTTGGACAGGCCCCCTAACTATGGCTACACCTTC; CDR3: CASSALDRPPNYGYTF
V: TRBV9; D: TRBD2; J: TRBJ2-3; size: many; DNA: TGTGCCAGCAGCGTAAGGGCGGGGGGGAGCACAGATACGCAGTATTTT; CDR3: CASSVRAGGSTDTQYF
V: TRBV28; D: .; J: TRBJ1-1; size: many; DNA: TGTGCCAGCAGTTTGCCAGGGATGAACACTGAAGCTTTCTTT; CDR3: CASSLPGMNTEAFF
V: TRBV27; D: .; J: TRBJ1-5; size: many; DNA: TGTGCCAGCCACCCAACGGGGGCGGGTAGCAATCAGCCCCAGCATTTT; CDR3: CASHPTGAGSNQPQHF
V: TRBV6-5; D: TRBD1; J: TRBJ1-4; size: few; DNA: TGTGCCAGCAGTAGAAAGAGACCGGACAGGGGGAATGAAAAACTGTTTTTT; CDR3: CASSRKRPDRGNEKLFF
V: TRBV5-4; D: .; J: TRBJ2-4; size: .; DNA: TGTGCCAGCAGCTTAGGAGGGACCGGCATTCAGTACTTC; CDR3: CASSLGGTGIQYF
V: TRBV7-6; D: .; J: TRBJ1-5; size: few; DNA: TGTGCCAGCAGCTTGGTGACAGGAGGGCAGCCCCAGCATTTT; CDR3: CASSLVTGGQPQHF
V: TRBV10-3; D: .; J: TRBJ2-7; size: .; DNA: TGTGCCATCAGTGAGAGCTCCCTAGGTGGGGAGCAGTACTTC; CDR3: CAISESSLGGEQYF
V: TRBV9; D: .; J: TRBJ2-5; size: many; DNA: TGTGCCAGCAGCCCCGGACTGGGGTTACAAGAGACCCAGTACTTC; CDR3: CASSPGLGLQETQYF
V: TRBV7-2; D: .; J: TRBJ2-3; size: .; DNA: TGTGCCAGCAGCTTAGCGAGACAGGCGGATACGCAGTATTTT; CDR3: CASSLARQADTQYF
V: TRBV9; D: TRBD2; J: TRBJ2-1; size: many; DNA: TGTGCCAGCAGCGGCCCTCCAGGACTAGCGGGAGGCGTAACCTACAATGAGCAGTTCTTC; CDR3: CASSGPPGLAGGVTYNEQFF
V: TRBV7-8; D: .; J: TRBJ2-7; size: many; DNA: TGTGCCAGCAGCCCGCACCGGGACCGTGCCTACGAGCAGTACTTC; CDR3: CASSPHRDRAYEQYF
V: TRBV3-1; D: TRBD1; J: TRBJ2-2; size: many; DNA: TGTGCCAGTATTTCCGGGACAGGGAACACCGGGGAGCTGTTTTTT; CDR3: CASISGTGNTGELFF
V: TRBV6-2/TRBV6-3; D: .; J: TRBJ2-1; size: many; DNA: TGTGCCAGCAGTTACTTTGGGACCAGTCAGATTGAGCAGTTCTTC; CDR3: CASSYFGTSQIEQFF
V: TRBV29-1; D: .; J: TRBJ1-5; size: .; DNA: TGCAGCGTTGAAGCGGGTCCAGGTCAGCCCCAGCATTTT; CDR3: CSVEAGPGQPQHF
V: TRBV13; D: TRBD2; J: TRBJ2-1; size: .; DNA: TGTGCCAGCAGCTCATATCGGCGGGGGGCAGGGGCTGAGCAGTTCTTC; CDR3: CASSSYRRGAGAEQFF
V: TRBV20-1; D: .; J: TRBJ2-3; size: many; DNA: TGCAGTGCTAGAGGATTGCTAGCGAGGATACCGACTAGCACAGATACGCAGTATTTT; CDR3: CSARGLLARIPTSTDTQYF
V: TRBV2; D: .; J: TRBJ1-1; size: many; DNA: TGTGCCAGCAGTGAGCGTCGGAACACTGAAGCTTTCTTT; CDR3: CASSERRNTEAFF
V: TRBV18; D: TRBD1; J: TRBJ1-1; size: few; DNA: TGTGCCAGCTCACCACCCACAGGGGAGAACACTGAAGCTTTCTTT; CDR3: CASSPPTGENTEAFF
V: TRBV7-9; D: .; J: TRBJ2-1; size: many; DNA: TGTGCCAGCAGCTTAGGGGCGGGGAATGAGCAGTTCTTC; CDR3: CASSLGAGNEQFF
V: TRBV6-5; D: .; J: TRBJ1-3; size: .; DNA: TGTGCCAGCCACGGGGGCACAGGAAACACCATATATTTT; CDR3: CASHGGTGNTIYF
V: TRBV5-1; D: TRBD1; J: TRBJ2-5; size: many; DNA: TGCGCCAGCAGCGCGATCAGGGGGAACCAAGAGACCCAGTACTTC; CDR3: CASSAIRGNQETQYF